The T cell receptor beta chain described here comes from a study of spatial heterogeneity in lung cancer. This clonotype appeared a few times. CDR1 is MNHEY, CDR2 SMNVEV, per germline (reference sequence). V was clipped by 2 bases and J by 4 bases, with 8 bases between them. The CDR3 totals 13 residues. As to time point: sample taken at primary tumor resection. Individual TCR cDNA molecules each bore their own unique molecular identifier. TCRdb reprocessed the 5' RACE reads with MiXCR, giving one entry per CDR3 protein. The profile covers some 38,000 distinct CDR3 sequences, with 6% to 8% appearing a single time and 25% to 30% taken by the ten largest.

Sequencing was performed on PBMCs, taken at surgery. The V and J genes are TRBV27 and TRBJ1-1; D possibly corresponds to TRBD1 (6 bases). This clonotype was obtained from a male donor with early-stage non-small cell lung cancer. The CDR3 region has the DNA TGTGCCAGCAGTTTAAGGGGGTCCACTGAAGCTTTCTTT. Its protein product is CASSLRGSTEAFF.